This passage covers 14 T cell receptor beta chains from one sample sequenced in a study of beta chain features in type 1 diabetes. The sequenced template was cDNA made from the entire isolated RNA. Repertoires were generated with immunoSEQ multiplex PCR, while TCRdb's copy carries only in-frame clones and drops some. Of approximately 250,000 clones in the sample, more than 9% are singletons; the top ten hold 0.03% to 0.04%. Sequencing input: naive CD4+ T cells from blood. Source of these receptors: a woman aged 18-29 years in good health.

This clone was counted only a few times. V and J are TRBV13 and TRBJ1-5; 7 bases fit TRBD1. There are 14 residues in the CDR3. V trimming: 5 bases; J trimming: 4 bases; junction bases outside the gene matches: 5. CDR1 is PRHDT and CDR2 is FYEKMQ in the germline V gene (reference sequence). The CDR3 coding sequence is TGTGCCAGCAGCAAGGGACAGTTAAATCAGCCCCAGCATTTT. It encodes CASSKGQLNQPQHF.

The chain joins TRBV4-1 to TRBJ2-7; D gene unclear. Per the germline V gene, CDR1 is MGHRA and CDR2 is YSYEKL. CDR3 size: 13 residues. Trimming stripped 6 bases from V and 4 bases from J, with 13 bases between. The CDR3 DNA is TGCGCCAGCAGTTCCACAGAACTTTACGAGCAGTACTTC. As protein: CASSSTELYEQYF.

The chain is built from TRBV7-9 and TRBJ2-7, with 7 bases that match TRBD2. The ends lost 5 bases at V and 2 bases at J; junction bases unmatched: 9. This CDR3 spans 15 amino acids. The germline CDR1 and CDR2 sequences are SEHNR and FQNEAQ (reference sequence). For the CDR3, the DNA is TGTGCCAGCAGCCGATCGAGGAGCGGGGCCTACGAGCAGTACTTC. Translation gives CASSRSRSGAYEQYF. Filled out from reference TRBV7-9 and TRBJ2-7, the complete variable domain reads DTGVSQNPRHKITKRGQNVTFRCDPISEHNRLYWYRQTLGQGPEFLTYFQNEAQLEKSRLLSDRFSAERPKGSFSTLEIQRTEQGDSAMYLCASSRSRSGAYEQYFGPGTRLTVT.

This chain links TRBV10-3 with TRBJ1-1; a weak D match, TRBD1 (5 bases). Germline assignment: CDR1 ENHRY and CDR2 SYGVKD. Trimming removed 6 bases at V and 4 bases at J, with 12 bases between. The CDR3 is made up of 13 amino acids. CDR3 amino acids: CAIRLTGGTEAFF. The DNA for the CDR3 is TGTGCCATCAGGCTAACCGGGGGCACTGAAGCTTTCTTT.

This clone was recorded a few times. The CDR3 spells CASSLSGVNTGELFF. In DNA, the CDR3 is TGTGCCAGCAGCCTCTCAGGGGTAAACACCGGGGAGCTGTTTTTT. The genes are TRBV5-4 and TRBJ2-2, with D possibly matching TRBD1 (6 bases). The CDR3 sequence is 15 residues long. Per germline, CDR1 SGHNT and CDR2 YYREEE (reference sequence). The germline V and J ends were trimmed by 4 bases and 2 bases, with 12 bases remaining between them.

The V call is TRBV7-2, the J call TRBJ2-1, with 11 bases fitting TRBD2. Germline V lookup: CDR1 SGHTA, CDR2 FQGNSA. Trimming removed 4 bases from V and 7 bases from J; junction bases left unmatched: 6. This CDR3 comprises 15 residues. The CDR3 is CASSSRTSGWNEQFF. For the CDR3, the DNA is TGTGCCAGCAGCTCGCGGACTAGCGGGTGGAATGAGCAGTTCTTC.

In its sample, this clone was seen a few times. V is TRBV19 and J is TRBJ2-7, with 9 bases that match TRBD2. The length of the CDR3 is 16 residues. The junction had 15 bases not matched to a gene; V was cut back by 5 bases and J by 7 bases. The germline CDR1 and CDR2 sequences are LNHDA and SQIVND (reference sequence). CDR3 in DNA: TGTGCCAGTAGTCCCCAGGGATTAGCGGGAGTGGAAGAGCAGTACTTC. Residues: CASSPQGLAGVEEQYF.

The rearrangement links TRBV7-2 to TRBJ2-7; 8 bases align to TRBD2. This CDR3 contains 17 residues. Losses at the gene ends were 1 base for V and 2 bases for J; bases not matched to a gene: 10. Germline lookup yields CDR1 SGHTA and CDR2 FQGNSA. The CDR3 nucleotides are TGTGCCAGCAGCTTAGGCTCCGTAGCGGGGCCAGCCTACGAGCAGTACTTC. Its translation is CASSLGSVAGPAYEQYF.

CDR3 sequence reads: CASSLGIVAGVSYNEQFF. The CDR3 DNA sequence: TGCGCCAGCAGCCTTGGGATAGTAGCGGGGGTTTCCTACAATGAGCAGTTCTTC. V and J are TRBV5-1 and TRBJ2-1, with 9 bases fitting TRBD2. From germline, CDR1 is SGHRS and CDR2 YFSETQ. With V trimmed by 4 bases and J by 1 base, 12 bases remained unmatched. The CDR3 has 18 amino acids.

This clone was counted a few times. The V and J genes are TRBV27 and TRBJ1-1; possible D gene TRBD1, 5 bases. Trimming shortened V by 6 bases and J by 1 base, and 9 bases separated the two germline ends. The germline V gene has CDR1 MNHEY and CDR2 SMNVEV (reference sequence). CDR3 length: 13 residues. For the CDR3, the DNA is TGTGCCAGCAGCTTTACAGGGAACACTGAAGCTTTCTTT. Translation gives CASSFTGNTEAFF.

The rearrangement uses TRBV27 and TRBJ2-6; 8 nucleotides match TRBD1. With 0 bases clipped from V and 2 bases from J, the junction kept 6 bases outside the gene matches. CDR1 is MNHEY, CDR2 SMNVEV, per germline (reference sequence). The CDR3 has 18 residues. The CDR3 protein is CASSLSQGAGAGANVLTF. In DNA form, the CDR3 reads TGTGCCAGCAGTTTATCGCAGGGGGCAGGGGCTGGGGCCAACGTCCTGACTTTC.

The sample holds a few counts of this clone. The V gene is TRBV18, the J gene TRBJ2-7; 8 nucleotides align to TRBD1. The junction had 6 bases not matched to a gene; V was cut back by 3 bases and J by 2 bases. Germline values: CDR1 KGHSH, CDR2 LQKENI. The CDR3 totals 15 residues. The CDR3 here is CASSPDRVSPYEQYF. The CDR3 region has the DNA TGTGCCAGCTCACCGGACAGGGTTTCGCCCTACGAGCAGTACTTC.

This chain's CDR3 is CASSDAGTPGQFF. In nucleotides, the CDR3 is TGTGCCAGCAGTGACGCCGGGACTCCTGGGCAGTTCTTC. J is TRBJ2-1 and V is TRBV28; perhaps TRBD2 as D (6 bases). Germline loops: CDR1 MDHEN, CDR2 SYDVKM. V was pared by 5 bases and J by 12 bases, with 17 bases between. This CDR3 contains 13 residues.

The chain has TRBV4-2 and TRBJ2-7; 10 nucleotides align to TRBD2. Germline assignment: CDR1 LGHNA and CDR2 YNFKEQ. The CDR3 extends over 17 amino acids. Germline trimming cut 1 base from V and 7 bases from J; bases unmatched to any gene: 13. The CDR3 bases are TGTGCCAGCAGCCAAGGAAGAAGGAGCGGGGGGGCAGAAGAGCAGTACTTC. It is translated as CASSQGRRSGGAEEQYF.